Listed below are T cell receptor beta chains from one sample, sequenced in a study of T cells in localized non-small cell lung cancer. The protocol was immunoSEQ multiplex PCR, while the TCRdb copy is restricted to in-frame clones and leaves out a portion. The sample yields approximately 16,000 clones, about 85% seen once. Source: peripheral blood, taken before any cancer treatment. The receptors were sampled from a woman between 40 and 69 years old with stage I lung adenocarcinoma. Both conserved end residues are part of each CDR3. A D gene is named only where the DNA matches it firmly. A row's size may be missing; if present it is once, few, many or a size class.

clone size | J gene | D gene | V gene | CDR3 DNA | CDR3 protein
. | TRBJ1-4 | . | TRBV30 | TGTGCCTGGACCTCGAAGGAGAATGAAAAACTGTTTTTT | CAWTSKENEKLFF
once | TRBJ2-2 | TRBD1 | TRBV5-4 | TGTGCCAGCAGCTTGGCAGGGGGCGGGAACACCGGGGAGCTGTTTTTT | CASSLAGGGNTGELFF
. | TRBJ2-7 | . | TRBV30 | TGTGCCTGGAGTCTGTACGGGGGCTCCTACGAGCAGTACTTC | CAWSLYGGSYEQYF
. | TRBJ1-4 | . | TRBV18 | TGTGCCAGCTCCCCCGGGGTAGATGAAAAACTGTTTTTT | CASSPGVDEKLFF
few | TRBJ2-5 | . | TRBV5-4 | TGTGCCAGCAGCCAGGGGCTTTTCCAAGAGACCCAGTACTTC | CASSQGLFQETQYF
. | TRBJ2-3 | . | TRBV7-2 | TGTGCCAGCAGCGAGCCCCTCCCCGGGGGCACAGATACGCAGTATTTT | CASSEPLPGGTDTQYF
once | TRBJ1-6 | TRBD1 | TRBV7-2 | TGTGCCACCACCACAGGGGATTCACCCCTCCACTTT | CATTTGDSPLHF
. | TRBJ2-3 | . | TRBV7-2 | TGTGCCAGCAGCCCGGCTAGGGGGGGAGATACGCAGTATTTT | CASSPARGGDTQYF
. | TRBJ1-6 | . | TRBV27 | TGTGCCAGCAGTTTATTAGCCGTCTCCTATAATTCACCCCTCCACTTT | CASSLLAVSYNSPLHF
. | TRBJ1-3 | . | TRBV18 | TGTGCCAGCTCACCGGCAGTAAGCTGGAGCTCTGGAAACACCATATATTTT | CASSPAVSWSSGNTIYF
. | TRBJ1-1 | . | TRBV7-8 | TGTGCCAGCAGCTTAAGGGCAGGAACTAACACTGAAGCTTTCTTT | CASSLRAGTNTEAFF
. | TRBJ2-4 | . | TRBV5-6 | TGTGCCAGCAGCTTGGCCCTCTTAGTCACGGTGGAGGGCAAAAACATTCAGTACTTC | CASSLALLVTVEGKNIQYF
. | TRBJ2-3 | . | TRBV14 | TGTGCCAGCAGCCAATTAGGGGGGGGGAATGCGGATACGCAGTATTTT | CASSQLGGGNADTQYF
. | TRBJ2-3 | . | TRBV28 | TGTGCCAGCAGTACTTTCCCGGATCTCAGGCGCGACACAGATACGCAGTATTTT | CASSTFPDLRRDTDTQYF
. | TRBJ2-5 | . | TRBV11-2 | TGTGCCAGCAGCTTTCGGCTTTCCCAGGGAGAGACCCAGTACTTC | CASSFRLSQGETQYF
. | TRBJ1-3 | TRBD1 | TRBV6-6 | TGTGCCAGCAGTTTCGGGACAGAAAGGGGGAACACCATATATTTT | CASSFGTERGNTIYF
. | TRBJ2-7 | . | TRBV19 | TGTGCCAGTAGTATAAGTACCAGACGAGGCTACGAGCAGTACTTC | CASSISTRRGYEQYF
. | TRBJ2-4 | . | TRBV5-4 | TGTGCCAGCAGCCGGGACCCCTCGGCCAAAAACATTCAGTACTTC | CASSRDPSAKNIQYF
once | TRBJ1-1 | TRBD1 | TRBV5-1 | TGCGCCAGCAGCTTGGGGAGGGACAGGGTGACCCCGGGGAACACTGAAGCTTTCTTT | CASSLGRDRVTPGNTEAFF
. | TRBJ1-3 | . | TRBV29-1 | TGCAGCGTTGAAACCGGGACCGCTGGAAACACCATATATTTT | CSVETGTAGNTIYF
few | TRBJ1-2 | . | TRBV7-9 | TGTGCCAGCAGCTTAGACAGGGTCTACACCTTC | CASSLDRVYTF
. | TRBJ2-5 | TRBD2 | TRBV28 | TGTGCCAGTAATCGGCCTAGCGGGGGAGTAGAGACCCAGTACTTC | CASNRPSGGVETQYF
. | TRBJ1-6 | . | TRBV4-3 | TGCGCCAGCAGCCAGGCACCAGAGAATTCACCCCTCCACTTT | CASSQAPENSPLHF
. | TRBJ2-7 | TRBD1 | TRBV5-1 | TGCGCCAGCAGCTCCGTAACACAGGGGGAGCAGTACTTC | CASSSVTQGEQYF
. | TRBJ2-1 | TRBD2 | TRBV6-4 | TGCGGTACGGGGGGGGTCAATGAGCAGTTCTTC | CGTGGVNEQFF
. | TRBJ2-5 | TRBD2 | TRBV4-1 | TGCGCCAGCAGCCAAGAAAAGGGGACTAGCGCGGAGGAGACCCAGTACTTC | CASSQEKGTSAEETQYF